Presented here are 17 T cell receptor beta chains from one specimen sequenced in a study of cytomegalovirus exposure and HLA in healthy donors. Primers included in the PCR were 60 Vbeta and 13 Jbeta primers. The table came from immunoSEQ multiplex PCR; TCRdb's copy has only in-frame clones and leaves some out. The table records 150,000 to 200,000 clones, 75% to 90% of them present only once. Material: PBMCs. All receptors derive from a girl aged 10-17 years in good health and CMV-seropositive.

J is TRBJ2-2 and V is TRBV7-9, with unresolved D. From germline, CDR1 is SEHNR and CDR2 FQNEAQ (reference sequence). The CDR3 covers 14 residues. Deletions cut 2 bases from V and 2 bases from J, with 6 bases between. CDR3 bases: TGTGCCAGCAGCTTACGGGTTAACACCGGGGAGCTGTTTTTT. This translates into CASSLRVNTGELFF. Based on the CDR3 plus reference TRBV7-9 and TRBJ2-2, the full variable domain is DTGVSQNPRHKITKRGQNVTFRCDPISEHNRLYWYRQTLGQGPEFLTYFQNEAQLEKSRLLSDRFSAERPKGSFSTLEIQRTEQGDSAMYLCASSLRVNTGELFFGEGSRLTVL.

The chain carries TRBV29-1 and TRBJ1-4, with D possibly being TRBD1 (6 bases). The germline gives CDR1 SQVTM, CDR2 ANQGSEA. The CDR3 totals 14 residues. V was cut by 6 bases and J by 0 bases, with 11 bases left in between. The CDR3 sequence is CSVQGLPTNEKLFF. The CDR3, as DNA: TGCAGCGTGCAGGGGCTACCAACTAATGAAAAACTGTTTTTT.

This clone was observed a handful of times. The CDR3 DNA sequence: TGTGCCAGCAGCTTGGAACTAGCGGGAGGCCTTAACGCCTACAATGAGCAGTTCTTC. Amino acids: CASSLELAGGLNAYNEQFF. This rearrangement joins TRBV5-6 to TRBJ2-1; 12 nucleotides align to TRBD2. With V trimmed by 0 bases and J by 2 bases, 9 bases remained unmatched. This CDR3 has 19 residues. The germline V gene encodes CDR1 SGHDT and CDR2 YYEEEE.

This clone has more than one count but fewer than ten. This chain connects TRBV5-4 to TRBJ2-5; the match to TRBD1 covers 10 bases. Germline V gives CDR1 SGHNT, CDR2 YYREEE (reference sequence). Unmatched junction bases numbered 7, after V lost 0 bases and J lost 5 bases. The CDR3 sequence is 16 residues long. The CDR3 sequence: CASSLGQGASRETQYF. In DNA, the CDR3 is TGTGCCAGCAGCTTGGGACAGGGGGCGAGTAGGGAGACCCAGTACTTC.

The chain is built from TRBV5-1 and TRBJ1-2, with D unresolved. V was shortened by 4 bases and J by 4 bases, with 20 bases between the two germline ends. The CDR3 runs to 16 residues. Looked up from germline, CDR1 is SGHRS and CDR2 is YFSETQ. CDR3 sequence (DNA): TGCGCCAGCAGCAATCAGGTGGGAGAAGGCTTCTATGGCTACACCTTC. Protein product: CASSNQVGEGFYGYTF.

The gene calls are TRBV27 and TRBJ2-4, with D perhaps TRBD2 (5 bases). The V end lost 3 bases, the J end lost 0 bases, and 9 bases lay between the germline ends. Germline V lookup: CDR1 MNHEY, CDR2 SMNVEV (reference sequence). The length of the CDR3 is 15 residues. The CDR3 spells CASSFGDLAKNIQYF. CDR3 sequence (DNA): TGTGCCAGCAGTTTCGGGGATTTAGCCAAAAACATTCAGTACTTC.

The CDR3 sequence: CSVGGGIWDEQFF. The CDR3 DNA reads as TGCAGCGTTGGGGGGGGAATCTGGGATGAGCAGTTCTTC. This rearrangement joins TRBV29-1 to TRBJ2-1; 7 nucleotides align to TRBD2. The CDR3 loop spans 13 amino acids. Losses at the gene ends were 4 bases for V and 8 bases for J; bases not matched to a gene: 8. The germline V gene encodes CDR1 SQVTM and CDR2 ANQGSEA.

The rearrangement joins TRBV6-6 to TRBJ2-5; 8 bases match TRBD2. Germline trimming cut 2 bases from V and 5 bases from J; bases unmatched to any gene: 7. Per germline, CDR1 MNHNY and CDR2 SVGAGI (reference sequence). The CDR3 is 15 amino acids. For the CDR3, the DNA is TGTGCCAGCAGTTACGGGAGCGGGAGTTGGGAGACCCAGTACTTC. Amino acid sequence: CASSYGSGSWETQYF.

CDR3 coding DNA: TGCGCCAGCAGCGCACAGGGCCTCCCCTACGAGCAGTACTTC. It yields the protein CASSAQGLPYEQYF. The rearrangement uses TRBV5-1 and TRBJ2-7; tentatively, D is TRBD1 (6 bases). The CDR3 is 14 amino acids. The germline V and J ends were trimmed by 4 bases and 2 bases, with 13 bases remaining between them. Per the germline V gene, CDR1 is SGHRS and CDR2 is YFSETQ.

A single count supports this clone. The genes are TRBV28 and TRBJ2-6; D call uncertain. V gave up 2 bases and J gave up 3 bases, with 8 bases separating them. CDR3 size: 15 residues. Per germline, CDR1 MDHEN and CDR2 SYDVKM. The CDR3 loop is CASSLITVGANVLTF. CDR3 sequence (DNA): TGTGCCAGCAGTTTAATTACGGTTGGGGCCAACGTCCTGACTTTC.

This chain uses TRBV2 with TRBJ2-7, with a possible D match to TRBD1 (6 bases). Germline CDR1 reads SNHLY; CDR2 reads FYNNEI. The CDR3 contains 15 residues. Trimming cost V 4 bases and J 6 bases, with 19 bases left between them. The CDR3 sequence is CASSGEGPGQSEQYF. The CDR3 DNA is TGTGCCAGCAGTGGTGAAGGGCCGGGACAATCCGAGCAGTACTTC.

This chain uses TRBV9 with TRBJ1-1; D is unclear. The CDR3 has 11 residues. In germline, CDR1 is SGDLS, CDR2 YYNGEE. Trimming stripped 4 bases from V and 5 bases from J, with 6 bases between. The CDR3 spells CASSPRTEAFF. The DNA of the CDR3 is TGTGCCAGCAGCCCTCGGACTGAAGCTTTCTTT. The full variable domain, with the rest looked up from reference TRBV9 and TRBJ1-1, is DSGVTQTPKHLITATGQRVTLRCSPRSGDLSVYWYQQSLDQGLQFLIQYYNGEERAKGNILERFSAQQFPDLHSELNLSSLELGDSALYFCASSPRTEAFFGQGTRLTVV.

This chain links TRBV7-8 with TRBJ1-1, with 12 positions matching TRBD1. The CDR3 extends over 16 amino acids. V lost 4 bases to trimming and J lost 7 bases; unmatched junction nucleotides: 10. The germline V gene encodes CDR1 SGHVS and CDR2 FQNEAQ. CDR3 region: CASSSGTGGKTGEAFF. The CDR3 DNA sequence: TGTGCCAGCAGCTCCGGGACAGGGGGCAAAACAGGTGAAGCTTTCTTT.

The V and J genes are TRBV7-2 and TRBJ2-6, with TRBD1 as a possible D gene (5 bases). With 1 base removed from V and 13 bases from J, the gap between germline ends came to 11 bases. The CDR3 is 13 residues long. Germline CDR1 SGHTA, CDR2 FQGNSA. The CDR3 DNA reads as TGTGCCAGCAGCTTAGGGGGCAGCCTGGTCCTGACTTTC. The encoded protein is CASSLGGSLVLTF.

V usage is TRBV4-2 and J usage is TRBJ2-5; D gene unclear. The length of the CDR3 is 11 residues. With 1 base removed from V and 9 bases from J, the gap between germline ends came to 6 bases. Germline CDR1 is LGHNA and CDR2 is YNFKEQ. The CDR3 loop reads CASSQGVAQYF. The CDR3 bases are TGTGCCAGCAGCCAAGGCGTGGCCCAGTACTTC.

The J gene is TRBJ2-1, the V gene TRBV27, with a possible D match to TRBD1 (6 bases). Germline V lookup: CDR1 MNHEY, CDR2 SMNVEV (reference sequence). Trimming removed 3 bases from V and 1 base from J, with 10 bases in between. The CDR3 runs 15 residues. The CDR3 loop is CASSFGGASYNEQFF. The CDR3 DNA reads TGTGCCAGCAGTTTTGGGGGCGCGTCCTACAATGAGCAGTTCTTC.

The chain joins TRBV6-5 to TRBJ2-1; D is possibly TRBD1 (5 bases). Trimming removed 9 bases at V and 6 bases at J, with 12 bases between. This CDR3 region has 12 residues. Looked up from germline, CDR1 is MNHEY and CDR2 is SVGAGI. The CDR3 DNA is TGTGCCAGTGCAGGGCGGAGCAATGAGCAGTTCTTC. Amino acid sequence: CASAGRSNEQFF.